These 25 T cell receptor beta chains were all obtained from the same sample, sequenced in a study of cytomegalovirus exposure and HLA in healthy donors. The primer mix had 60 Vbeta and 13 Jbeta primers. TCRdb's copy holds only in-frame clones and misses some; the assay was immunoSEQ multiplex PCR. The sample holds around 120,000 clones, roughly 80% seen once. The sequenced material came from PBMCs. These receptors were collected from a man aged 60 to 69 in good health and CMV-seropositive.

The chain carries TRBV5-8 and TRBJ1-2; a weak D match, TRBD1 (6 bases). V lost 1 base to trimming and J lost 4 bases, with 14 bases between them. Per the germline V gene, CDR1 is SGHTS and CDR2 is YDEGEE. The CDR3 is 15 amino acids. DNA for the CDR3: TGTGCCAGCAGCTTGAGGACAGCGAGCATCTATGGCTACACCTTC. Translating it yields CASSLRTASIYGYTF. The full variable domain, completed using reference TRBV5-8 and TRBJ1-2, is EAGVTQSPTHLIKTRGQQATLRCSPISGHTSVYWYQQALGLGLQFLLWYDEGEERNRGNFPPRFSGRQFPNYSSELNVNALELEDSALYLCASSLRTASIYGYTFGSGTRLTVV.

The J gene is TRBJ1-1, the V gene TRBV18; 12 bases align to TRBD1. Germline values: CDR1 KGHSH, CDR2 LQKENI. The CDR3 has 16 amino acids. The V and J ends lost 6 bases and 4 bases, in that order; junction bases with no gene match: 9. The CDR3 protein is CASSPGQGARSTEAFF. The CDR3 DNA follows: TGTGCCAGCTCGCCGGGACAGGGGGCTCGGAGCACTGAAGCTTTCTTT.

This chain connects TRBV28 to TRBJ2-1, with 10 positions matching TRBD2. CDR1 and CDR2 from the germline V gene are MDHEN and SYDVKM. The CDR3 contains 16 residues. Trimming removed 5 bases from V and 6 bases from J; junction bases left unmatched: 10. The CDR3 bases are TGTGCCAGCAGTACCCAGGCGGGACTAGCGTTCAATGAGCAGTTCTTC. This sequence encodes CASSTQAGLAFNEQFF.

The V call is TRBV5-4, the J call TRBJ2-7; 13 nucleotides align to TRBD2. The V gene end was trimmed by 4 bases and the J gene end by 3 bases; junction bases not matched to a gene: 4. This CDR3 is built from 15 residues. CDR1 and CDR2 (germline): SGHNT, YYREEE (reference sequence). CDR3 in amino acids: CASSQRTSGSYEQYF. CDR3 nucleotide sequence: TGTGCCAGCAGCCAAAGGACTAGCGGGAGCTACGAGCAGTACTTC.

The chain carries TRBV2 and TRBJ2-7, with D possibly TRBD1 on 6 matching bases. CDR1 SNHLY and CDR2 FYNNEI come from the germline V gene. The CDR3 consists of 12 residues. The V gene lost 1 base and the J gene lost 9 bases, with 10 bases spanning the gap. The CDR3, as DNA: TGTGCCAGCAGTGAAGGTTGGGGGCGGCAGTACTTC. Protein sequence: CASSEGWGRQYF. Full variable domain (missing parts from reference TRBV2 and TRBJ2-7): EPEVTQTPSHQVTQMGQEVILRCVPISNHLYFYWYRQILGQKVEFLVSFYNNEISEKSEIFDDQFSVERPDGSNFTLKIRSTKLEDSAMYFCASSEGWGRQYFGPGTRLTVT.

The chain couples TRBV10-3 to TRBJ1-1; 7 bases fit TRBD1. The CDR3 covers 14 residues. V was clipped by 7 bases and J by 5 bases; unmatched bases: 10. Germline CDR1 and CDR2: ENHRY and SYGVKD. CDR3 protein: CAITTQGEGTEAFF. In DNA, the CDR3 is TGTGCCATCACCACCCAGGGGGAAGGTACTGAAGCTTTCTTT.

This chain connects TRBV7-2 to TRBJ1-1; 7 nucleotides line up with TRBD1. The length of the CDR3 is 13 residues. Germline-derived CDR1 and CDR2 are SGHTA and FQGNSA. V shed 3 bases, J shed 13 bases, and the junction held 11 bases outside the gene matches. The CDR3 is CASSFLTGFVVFF. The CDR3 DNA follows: TGTGCCAGCAGCTTTCTGACAGGGTTCGTCGTTTTCTTT. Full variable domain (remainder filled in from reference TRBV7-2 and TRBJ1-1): GAGVSQSPSNKVTEKGKDVELRCDPISGHTALYWYRQSLGQGLEFLIYFQGNSAPDKSGLPSDRFSAERTGGSVSTLTIQRTQQEDSAVYLCASSFLTGFVVFFGQGTRLTVV.

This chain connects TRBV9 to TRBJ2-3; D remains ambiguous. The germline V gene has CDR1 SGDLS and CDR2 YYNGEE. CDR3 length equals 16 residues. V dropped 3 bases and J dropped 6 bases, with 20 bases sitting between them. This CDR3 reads CASSDGYLTGGDTQYF. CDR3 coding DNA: TGTGCCAGCAGCGACGGATACCTTACGGGTGGTGATACGCAGTATTTT.

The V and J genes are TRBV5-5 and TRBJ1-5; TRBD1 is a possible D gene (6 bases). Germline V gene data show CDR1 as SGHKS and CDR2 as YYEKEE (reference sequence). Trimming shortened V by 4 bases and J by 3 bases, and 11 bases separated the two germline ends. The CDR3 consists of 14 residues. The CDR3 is CASSQGQNNQPQHF. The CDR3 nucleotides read TGTGCCAGCAGCCAAGGACAGAACAATCAGCCCCAGCATTTT.

The CDR3 bases are TGTGCCAGCAGTGACCCACTCGTGATACGGGGCTATGGCTACACCTTC. Protein sequence: CASSDPLVIRGYGYTF. The V call is TRBV6-1, the J call TRBJ1-2; D unresolved. Germline V lookup: CDR1 MNHNS, CDR2 SASEGT. The length of the CDR3 is 16 residues. V lost 3 bases and J lost 4, with 18 bases in between.

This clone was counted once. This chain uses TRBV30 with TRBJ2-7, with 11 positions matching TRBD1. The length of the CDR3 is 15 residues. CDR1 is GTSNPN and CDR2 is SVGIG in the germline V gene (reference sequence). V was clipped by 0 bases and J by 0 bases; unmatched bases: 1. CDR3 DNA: TGTGCCTGGAGTGTCGGGACAGGGGGCTCCTACGAGCAGTACTTC. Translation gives CAWSVGTGGSYEQYF.

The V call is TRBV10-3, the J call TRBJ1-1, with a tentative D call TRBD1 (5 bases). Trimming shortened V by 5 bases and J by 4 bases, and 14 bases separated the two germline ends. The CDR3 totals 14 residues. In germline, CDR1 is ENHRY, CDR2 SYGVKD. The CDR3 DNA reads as TGTGCCATCAGTCCGGGGCGGGACCCCACTGAAGCTTTCTTT. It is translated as CAISPGRDPTEAFF.

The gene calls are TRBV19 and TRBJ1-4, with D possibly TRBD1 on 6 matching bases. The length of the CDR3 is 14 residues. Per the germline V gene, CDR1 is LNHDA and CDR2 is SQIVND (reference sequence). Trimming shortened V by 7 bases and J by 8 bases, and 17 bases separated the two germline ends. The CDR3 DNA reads TGTGCCAGTACCCACAGGGATTATTTGGAAAAACTGTTTTTT. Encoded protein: CASTHRDYLEKLFF.

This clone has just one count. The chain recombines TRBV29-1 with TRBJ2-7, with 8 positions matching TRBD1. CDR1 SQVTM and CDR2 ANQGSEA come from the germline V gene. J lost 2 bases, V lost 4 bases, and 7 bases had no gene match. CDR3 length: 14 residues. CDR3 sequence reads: CSVGGTGPPYEQYF. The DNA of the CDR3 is TGCAGCGTTGGGGGGACAGGTCCCCCCTACGAGCAGTACTTC.

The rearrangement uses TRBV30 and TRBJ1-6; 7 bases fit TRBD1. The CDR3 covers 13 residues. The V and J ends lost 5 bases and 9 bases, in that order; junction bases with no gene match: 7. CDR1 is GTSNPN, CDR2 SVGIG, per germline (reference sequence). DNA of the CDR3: TGTGCCTGGGTCCGGGACAGAGGTTCACCCCTCCACTTT. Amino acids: CAWVRDRGSPLHF.

CDR3 nucleotide sequence: TGTGCCTGGAGTCCTCTCAGTTCTTACGAAAAACTGTTTTTT. Encoded protein: CAWSPLSSYEKLFF. V gene TRBV30 combines with J gene TRBJ1-4, with unresolved D. This CDR3 contains 14 residues. V lost 2 bases and J 8 bases, leaving 15 bases between the germline ends. Germline CDR1 is GTSNPN and CDR2 is SVGIG (reference sequence).

The CDR3 is CASSPVDVAGTSTDTQYF. The CDR3 nucleotides are TGTGCCAGCAGCCCGGTTGATGTAGCGGGAACTAGCACAGATACGCAGTATTTT. The gene calls are TRBV7-3 and TRBJ2-3; 8 bases agree with TRBD2. The length of the CDR3 is 18 residues. Unmatched junction bases numbered 13, after V lost 5 bases and J lost 0 bases. In germline, CDR1 is SGHTA, CDR2 FQGTGA.

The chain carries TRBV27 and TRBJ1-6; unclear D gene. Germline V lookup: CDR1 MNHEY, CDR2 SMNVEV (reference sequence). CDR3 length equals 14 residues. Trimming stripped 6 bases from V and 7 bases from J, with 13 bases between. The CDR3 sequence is CASSQDGVNSPLHF. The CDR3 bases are TGTGCCAGCAGCCAAGATGGAGTGAATTCACCCCTCCACTTT.

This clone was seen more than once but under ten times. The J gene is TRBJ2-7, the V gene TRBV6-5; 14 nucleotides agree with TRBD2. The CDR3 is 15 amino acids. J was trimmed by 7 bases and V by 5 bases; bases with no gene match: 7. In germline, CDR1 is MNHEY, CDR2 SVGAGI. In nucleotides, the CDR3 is TGTGCCAGCAGTCCTGGGACTAGCGGGGGCCGGGAGCAGTACTTC. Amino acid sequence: CASSPGTSGGREQYF.

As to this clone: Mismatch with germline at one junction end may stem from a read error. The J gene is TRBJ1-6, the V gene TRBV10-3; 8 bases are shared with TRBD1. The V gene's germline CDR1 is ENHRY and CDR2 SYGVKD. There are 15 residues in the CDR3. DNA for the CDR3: TGTGCCATAAGTGAGGTGACAGGGGTCAATTCACCCCTCCACTTT. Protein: CAISEVTGVNSPLHF.

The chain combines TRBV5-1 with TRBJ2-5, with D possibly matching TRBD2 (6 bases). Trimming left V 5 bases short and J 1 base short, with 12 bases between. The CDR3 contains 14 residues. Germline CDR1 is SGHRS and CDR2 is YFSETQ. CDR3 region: CASRTGLPQETQYF. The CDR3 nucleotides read TGCGCCAGCAGAACGGGACTCCCCCAAGAGACCCAGTACTTC. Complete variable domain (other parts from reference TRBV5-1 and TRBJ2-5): KAGVTQTPRYLIKTRGQQVTLSCSPISGHRSVSWYQQTPGQGLQFLFEYFSETQRNKGNFPGRFSGRQFSNSRSEMNVSTLELGDSALYLCASRTGLPQETQYFGPGTRLLVL.

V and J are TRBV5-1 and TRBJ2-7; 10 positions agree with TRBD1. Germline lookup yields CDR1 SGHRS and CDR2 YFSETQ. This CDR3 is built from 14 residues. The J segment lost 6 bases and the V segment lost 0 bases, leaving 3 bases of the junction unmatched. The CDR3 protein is CASSLAGTGVEQYF. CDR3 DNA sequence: TGCGCCAGCAGCTTGGCAGGGACAGGGGTCGAGCAGTACTTC. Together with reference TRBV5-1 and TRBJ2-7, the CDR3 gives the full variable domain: KAGVTQTPRYLIKTRGQQVTLSCSPISGHRSVSWYQQTPGQGLQFLFEYFSETQRNKGNFPGRFSGRQFSNSRSEMNVSTLELGDSALYLCASSLAGTGVEQYFGPGTRLTVT.

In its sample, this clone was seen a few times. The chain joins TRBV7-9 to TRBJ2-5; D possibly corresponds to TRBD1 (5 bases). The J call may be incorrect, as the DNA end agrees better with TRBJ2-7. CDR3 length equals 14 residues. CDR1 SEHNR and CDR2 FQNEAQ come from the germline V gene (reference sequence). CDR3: CASSLRTKPYEQYF. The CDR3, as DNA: TGTGCCAGCAGCTTACGGACAAAACCCTACGAGCAGTACTTC.

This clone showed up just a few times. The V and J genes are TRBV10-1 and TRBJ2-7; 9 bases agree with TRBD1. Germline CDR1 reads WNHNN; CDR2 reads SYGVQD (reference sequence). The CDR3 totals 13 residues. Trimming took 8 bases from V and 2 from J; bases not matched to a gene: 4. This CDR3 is CASWTGDTYEQYF. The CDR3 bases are TGCGCCAGCTGGACAGGGGATACCTACGAGCAGTACTTC.

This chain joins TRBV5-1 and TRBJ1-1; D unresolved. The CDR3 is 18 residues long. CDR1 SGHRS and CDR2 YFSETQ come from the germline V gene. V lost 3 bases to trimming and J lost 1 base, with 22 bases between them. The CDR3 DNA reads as TGCGCCAGCAGCTCAATGCCAGGCCTACGAGCAGAGAACACTGAAGCTTTCTTT. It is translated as CASSSMPGLRAENTEAFF.